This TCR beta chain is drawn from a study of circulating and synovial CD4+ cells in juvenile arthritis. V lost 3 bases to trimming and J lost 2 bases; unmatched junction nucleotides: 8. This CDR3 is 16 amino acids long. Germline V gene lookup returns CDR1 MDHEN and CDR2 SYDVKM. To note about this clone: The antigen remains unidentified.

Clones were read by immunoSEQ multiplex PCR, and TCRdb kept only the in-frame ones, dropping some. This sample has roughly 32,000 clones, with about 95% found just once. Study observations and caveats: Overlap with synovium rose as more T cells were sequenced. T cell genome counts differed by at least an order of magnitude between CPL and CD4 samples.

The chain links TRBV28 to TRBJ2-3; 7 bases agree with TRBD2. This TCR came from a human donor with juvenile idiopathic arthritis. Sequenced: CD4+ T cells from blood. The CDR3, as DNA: TGTGCCAGCAGTTTCCCCCTAGCGGTTCCCACAGATACGCAGTATTTT. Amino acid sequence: CASSFPLAVPTDTQYF.